The 3 T cell receptor beta chains below come from one sample, sequenced in a study of blood T cell repertoires in COVID-19 (TCRdb year 2020). The library was made by the immunoSEQ multiplex PCR assay. TCRdb retrieved this table from immuneACCESS and kept in-frame rearrangements only. Not all clones are present; in checked studies, unresolved V genes account for under half, and no reason is known for the remainder. A total of roughly 100,000 clones appear in this sample, roughly 89% of them only once. The ten largest clonotypes hold 5% to 6.5% of the sample. The sequencing input was peripheral blood. The receptors originated from a human donor in a cohort sampled during active COVID-19.

This chain links TRBV7-2 with TRBJ2-7; tentative D call: TRBD2 (5 bases). Trimming removed 6 bases from V and 0 bases from J, with 15 bases in between. Germline V gene sequence: CDR1 SGHTA, CDR2 FQGNSA. There are 15 residues in the CDR3. The CDR3 nucleotides are TGTGCCAGCAGGCCCCCAGCGGTAAGCTCCTACGAGCAGTACTTC. This encodes CASRPPAVSSYEQYF.

This clone was seen a single time. For the CDR3, the DNA is TGTGCCAGCAGCTCATTACAGGGCGTAAATTCACCCCTCCACTTT. Amino acid sequence: CASSSLQGVNSPLHF. The J gene is TRBJ1-6, the V gene TRBV11-2; a weak D match, TRBD1 (6 bases). CDR3 length: 15 residues. With 4 bases removed from V and 7 bases from J, the gap between germline ends came to 14 bases. From germline, CDR1 is SGHAT and CDR2 FQNNGV.

The chain uses TRBV18 and TRBJ1-1, with D unresolved. The CDR3 is 15 amino acids. Germline values: CDR1 KGHSH, CDR2 LQKENI. The ends were cut back, 8 bases at V and 1 base at J, with 17 bases in the middle. CDR3 sequence: CASTDRPTQNTEAFF. In DNA form, the CDR3 reads TGTGCCAGCACAGACCGACCGACGCAGAACACTGAAGCTTTCTTT.